These 32 T cell receptor beta chains share one sample of origin, sequenced in a study of siplizumab effects on memory and regulatory T cells. Profiled with immunoSEQ multiplex PCR; TCRdb holds only in-frame clones, not every one. The sample yields 90,000 to 120,000 clones, roughly 94% seen once. Specimen: Tregs sorted from blood. These receptors were collected from a human donor in good health.

The chain uses TRBV29-1 and TRBJ2-7; tentatively, D is TRBD2 (5 bases). V was pared by 7 bases and J by 0 bases, with 13 bases between. Germline V gene lookup returns CDR1 SQVTM and CDR2 ANQGSEA. This CDR3 has 13 residues. CDR3 sequence reads: CSASRESSYEQYF. CDR3 DNA: TGCAGCGCCTCAAGGGAGAGCTCCTACGAGCAGTACTTC.

The table lists this clone with a count of one. The chain is built from TRBV18 and TRBJ2-1; 10 nucleotides line up with TRBD2. The CDR3 contains 15 residues. Germline V gene data show CDR1 as KGHSH and CDR2 as LQKENI. V shed 6 bases, J shed 2 bases, and the junction held 4 bases outside the gene matches. As DNA, the CDR3 is TGTGCCAGCTCCCTAGCGGGAGTCCCCTACAATGAGCAGTTCTTC. Translating it yields CASSLAGVPYNEQFF.

The chain links TRBV10-3 to TRBJ1-1; possible D gene TRBD1, 5 bases. Germline V lookup: CDR1 ENHRY, CDR2 SYGVKD. There are 16 residues in the CDR3. Trimming pared 5 bases from V and 5 bases from J, leaving 21 bases between. For the CDR3, the DNA is TGTGCCATCAGTAGCGGAATTGGTTTGGGGGGGACTGAAGCTTTCTTT. Translating gives CAISSGIGLGGTEAFF.

The chain joins TRBV6-1 to TRBJ1-5, with D possibly matching TRBD1 (5 bases). The V end lost 7 bases, the J end lost 3 bases, and 10 bases lay between the germline ends. Germline V gene lookup returns CDR1 MNHNS and CDR2 SASEGT. The length of the CDR3 is 13 residues. CDR3 amino acids: CASTTGDNQPQHF. As DNA, the CDR3 is TGTGCCAGCACCACGGGGGACAATCAGCCCCAGCATTTT.

V is TRBV7-9 and J is TRBJ2-7; a possible D gene is TRBD1 (6 bases). CDR1 is SEHNR, CDR2 FQNEAQ, per germline (reference sequence). Between the trimmed V and J ends, which lost 5 bases and 1 base, there was a span of 15 bases. The CDR3 consists of 15 residues. The DNA for the CDR3 is TGTGCCAGCAGCCCACTCGGAACAGGGTCCTACGAGCAGTACTTC. This sequence encodes CASSPLGTGSYEQYF. Complete variable domain (other parts from reference TRBV7-9 and TRBJ2-7): DTGVSQNPRHKITKRGQNVTFRCDPISEHNRLYWYRQTLGQGPEFLTYFQNEAQLEKSRLLSDRFSAERPKGSFSTLEIQRTEQGDSAMYLCASSPLGTGSYEQYFGPGTRLTVT.

The chain employs TRBV7-3 and TRBJ2-7, with 7 nucleotides matching TRBD1. Trimming cost V 5 bases and J 7 bases; bases outside gene matches: 8. Germline CDR1 is SGHTA and CDR2 is FQGTGA. CDR3 length: 13 residues. CDR3 DNA sequence: TGTGCCAGCAGCGCTACAGGGGTGGGGGAGCAGTACTTC. Translated, it gives CASSATGVGEQYF.

The chain couples TRBV5-1 to TRBJ2-7; D uncertain. This CDR3 is built from 13 residues. Trimming took off 0 bases at V and 2 bases at J, with 6 bases between the two ends. Germline CDR1 reads SGHRS; CDR2 reads YFSETQ. In nucleotides, the CDR3 is TGCGCCAGCAGCTTGGAATGGACCTACGAGCAGTACTTC. This encodes CASSLEWTYEQYF. The variable domain in full, with the rest retrieved from reference TRBV5-1 and TRBJ2-7, is KAGVTQTPRYLIKTRGQQVTLSCSPISGHRSVSWYQQTPGQGLQFLFEYFSETQRNKGNFPGRFSGRQFSNSRSEMNVSTLELGDSALYLCASSLEWTYEQYFGPGTRLTVT.

The chain joins TRBV5-4 to TRBJ2-1; 14 bases fit TRBD2. The CDR3 totals 14 residues. The V gene's germline CDR1 is SGHNT and CDR2 YYREEE (reference sequence). The V and J ends lost 4 bases and 13 bases, in that order; junction bases with no gene match: 7. The CDR3 sequence is CASSAGLAGGPQFF. The CDR3 DNA is TGTGCCAGCAGCGCCGGACTAGCGGGAGGCCCACAGTTCTTC.

The chain recombines TRBV5-1 with TRBJ2-5; D could derive from TRBD1 or TRBD2 (5 bases each). This CDR3 region has 14 residues. Per germline, CDR1 SGHRS and CDR2 YFSETQ. V was trimmed by 3 bases and J by 5 bases, leaving 14 bases between them. DNA of the CDR3: TGCGCCAGCAGCTGGACGGGCAGGGAGGAGACCCAGTACTTC. Its protein product is CASSWTGREETQYF.

The chain couples TRBV11-2 to TRBJ2-3; 10 nucleotides match TRBD1. The CDR3 extends over 16 amino acids. V shed 4 bases and J 4 bases; nucleotides not matched to a gene: 8. The germline gives CDR1 SGHAT, CDR2 FQNNGV. CDR3 in amino acids: CASSSSDRGRSDTQYF. As DNA, the CDR3 is TGTGCCAGCAGCTCGAGCGACAGGGGGCGGTCAGATACGCAGTATTTT. The full variable domain, completed using reference TRBV11-2 and TRBJ2-3, is EAGVAQSPRYKIIEKRQSVAFWCNPISGHATLYWYQQILGQGPKLLIQFQNNGVVDDSQLPKDRFSAERLKGVDSTLKIQPAKLEDSAVYLCASSSSDRGRSDTQYFGPGTRLTVL.

This rearrangement joins TRBV5-1 to TRBJ2-1; no clear D gene. Germline-derived CDR1 and CDR2 are SGHRS and YFSETQ. The CDR3 is 12 residues long. Trimming took 4 bases from V and 12 from J, leaving 14 bases between them. The CDR3 DNA follows: TGCGCCAGCAGCGCCCCGGACCGAGCGCAGTTCTTC. It specifies CASSAPDRAQFF. The full variable domain, with the rest looked up from reference TRBV5-1 and TRBJ2-1, is KAGVTQTPRYLIKTRGQQVTLSCSPISGHRSVSWYQQTPGQGLQFLFEYFSETQRNKGNFPGRFSGRQFSNSRSEMNVSTLELGDSALYLCASSAPDRAQFFGPGTRLTVL.

The V and J genes are TRBV5-4 and TRBJ2-3, with a tentative D call TRBD2 (6 bases). Per germline, CDR1 SGHNT and CDR2 YYREEE (reference sequence). V lost 0 bases and J 9 bases, leaving 11 bases between the germline ends. The CDR3 is made up of 13 amino acids. The chain's CDR3 is CASSLESRGTQYF. The CDR3 nucleotides read TGTGCCAGCAGCTTGGAATCCCGGGGGACGCAGTATTTT.

The chain recombines TRBV5-1 with TRBJ2-2; D is unclear. V dropped 4 bases and J dropped 6 bases, with 10 bases sitting between them. Looked up from germline, CDR1 is SGHRS and CDR2 is YFSETQ. CDR3 length equals 13 residues. The DNA of the CDR3 is TGCGCCAGCAGCCCCCGACTCTCCGGGGAGCTGTTTTTT. It encodes CASSPRLSGELFF.

This chain uses TRBV29-1 with TRBJ1-2; the D is unclear. Germline V lookup: CDR1 SQVTM, CDR2 ANQGSEA. The CDR3 is 12 amino acids. The V end lost 5 bases, the J end lost 2 bases, and 9 bases lay between the germline ends. CDR3 protein: CSVLTLNYGYTF. The CDR3 nucleotides are TGCAGCGTTTTAACTTTAAACTATGGCTACACCTTC.

The CDR3 region has the DNA TGTGCCTGGAGTGTTTCGTCCTACGAGCAGTACTTC. Its protein product is CAWSVSSYEQYF. J is TRBJ2-7 and V is TRBV30; D gene uncertain. V was pared by 0 bases and J by 1 base, with 4 bases between. Germline CDR1 reads GTSNPN; CDR2 reads SVGIG (reference sequence). The CDR3 runs to 12 residues. Drawing the rest from reference TRBV30 and TRBJ2-7, the complete variable domain is SQTIHQWPATLVQPVGSPLSLECTVEGTSNPNLYWYRQAAGRGLQLLFYSVGIGQISSEVPQNLSASRPQDRQFILSSKKLLLSDSGFYLCAWSVSSYEQYFGPGTRLTVT.

V gene TRBV27 combines with J gene TRBJ1-5, with a possible D match to TRBD1 (5 bases). The V end was cut by 3 bases, the J end by 0 bases, with 9 bases between. CDR1 is MNHEY, CDR2 SMNVEV, per germline (reference sequence). The CDR3 sequence is 15 residues long. The CDR3 region has the DNA TGTGCCAGCAGTTTCCTAGGGGATAGCAATCAGCCCCAGCATTTT. It codes for CASSFLGDSNQPQHF.

In this sample, this clone turned up once. V is TRBV28 and J is TRBJ2-2, with no clear D. The V gene's germline CDR1 is MDHEN and CDR2 SYDVKM. V lost 6 bases, J lost 1 base, and 6 bases lay in between. This CDR3 has 13 residues. The CDR3 reads CASRDQNTGELFF. CDR3 bases: TGTGCCAGCAGGGACCAGAACACCGGGGAGCTGTTTTTT.

For the CDR3, the DNA is TGTGCCAGCAGTCCAGCGAGGGAGTATGGCTACACCTTC. Its translation is CASSPAREYGYTF. The V call is TRBV6-5, the J call TRBJ1-2; no definite D call. The CDR3 covers 13 residues. Germline V lookup: CDR1 MNHEY, CDR2 SVGAGI. V lost 5 bases to trimming and J lost 5 bases, with 12 bases between them.

The chain recombines TRBV7-9 with TRBJ2-5; the match to TRBD2 covers 8 bases. From germline, CDR1 is SEHNR and CDR2 FQNEAQ (reference sequence). V trimming: 0 bases; J trimming: 1 base; junction bases outside the gene matches: 4. The CDR3 has 16 residues. Here the CDR3 reads CASSLAAGGTQETQYF. CDR3 DNA: TGTGCCAGCAGCTTAGCCGCGGGAGGTACCCAAGAGACCCAGTACTTC.

The genes are TRBV9 and TRBJ2-5; perhaps TRBD2 as D (6 bases). CDR3 size: 13 residues. V lost 2 bases and J lost 5, with 10 bases in between. CDR1 is SGDLS and CDR2 is YYNGEE in the germline V gene. The CDR3 loop reads CASSVGSRETQYF. The CDR3 bases are TGTGCCAGCAGCGTCGGGAGCAGGGAGACCCAGTACTTC.

This clone appeared once. The chain joins TRBV5-1 to TRBJ1-2, with D uncertain. Germline CDR1 reads SGHRS; CDR2 reads YFSETQ. V was clipped by 4 bases and J by 6 bases, with 19 bases between them. The length of the CDR3 is 15 residues. This CDR3 reads CASSAAAAGSDGYTF. The DNA of the CDR3 is TGCGCCAGCAGCGCTGCCGCCGCGGGCTCGGATGGCTACACCTTC.

This rearrangement joins TRBV2 to TRBJ2-2, with 8 positions matching TRBD2. The CDR3 spans 18 residues. Looked up from germline, CDR1 is SNHLY and CDR2 is FYNNEI. With V trimmed by 7 bases and J by 3 bases, 16 bases remained unmatched. DNA of the CDR3: TGTGCCAGCATCGGGGGACGGCGGGAGGTTTGGGACACCGGGGAGCTGTTTTTT. It encodes CASIGGRREVWDTGELFF.

This chain links TRBV10-1 with TRBJ2-5, with 10 positions matching TRBD1. The CDR3 length is 17 residues. From germline, CDR1 is WNHNN and CDR2 SYGVQD (reference sequence). V lost 4 bases to trimming and J lost 2 bases; unmatched junction nucleotides: 10. As DNA, the CDR3 is TGCGCCAGCAGTGGGATTCCGGACAGGGGGTATCAAGAGACCCAGTACTTC. It translates to CASSGIPDRGYQETQYF.

The chain employs TRBV27 and TRBJ2-6; D possibly matches TRBD1 or TRBD2 (5 bases each). The V gene lost 5 bases and the J gene lost 4 bases, with 12 bases spanning the gap. The CDR3 length is 15 residues. CDR1 is MNHEY and CDR2 is SMNVEV in the germline V gene (reference sequence). CDR3 sequence reads: CASSPWGSGANVLTF. As DNA, the CDR3 is TGTGCCAGCAGTCCTTGGGGGTCAGGGGCCAACGTCCTGACTTTC. Full variable domain (missing parts from reference TRBV27 and TRBJ2-6): EAQVTQNPRYLITVTGKKLTVTCSQNMNHEYMSWYRQDPGLGLRQIYYSMNVEVTDKGDVPEGYKVSRKEKRNFPLILESPSPNQTSLYFCASSPWGSGANVLTFGAGSRLTVL.

The gene calls are TRBV7-2 and TRBJ1-5; 7 positions agree with TRBD1. Trimming removed 4 bases from V and 2 bases from J; junction bases left unmatched: 8. The germline V gene has CDR1 SGHTA and CDR2 FQGNSA. The CDR3 is 16 amino acids. The CDR3 region is CASSSTTGNGNQPQHF. The CDR3 DNA follows: TGTGCCAGCAGCTCAACGACAGGGAATGGCAATCAGCCCCAGCATTTT.

V is TRBV2 and J is TRBJ1-1, with D possibly matching TRBD1 (6 bases). The CDR3 spans 14 residues. Germline-derived CDR1 and CDR2 are SNHLY and FYNNEI. Trimming left V 6 bases short and J 0 bases short, with 11 bases between. CDR3 in DNA: TGTGCCAGCAGGGGGGCCCCTCTGAACACTGAAGCTTTCTTT. This sequence encodes CASRGAPLNTEAFF.

This chain's CDR3 is CASSPGPEHSSGNTIYF. CDR3 nucleotides: TGTGCCAGCAGCCCCGGACCAGAACATTCCTCTGGAAACACCATATATTTT. This chain uses TRBV9 with TRBJ1-3; D not resolved. The germline V gene encodes CDR1 SGDLS and CDR2 YYNGEE. Trimming shortened V by 4 bases and J by 0 bases, and 17 bases separated the two germline ends. The CDR3 contains 17 residues.

This rearrangement joins TRBV29-1 to TRBJ2-7; no clear D. Trimming stripped 0 bases from V and 3 bases from J, with 9 bases between. Per the germline V gene, CDR1 is SQVTM and CDR2 is ANQGSEA. The CDR3 has 13 amino acids. CDR3 region: CSVEDPRRYEQYF. In DNA form, the CDR3 reads TGCAGCGTTGAAGATCCCCGACGCTACGAGCAGTACTTC.

This chain connects TRBV5-1 to TRBJ1-1; weak D call: TRBD1 (5 bases). Trimming took 0 bases from V and 1 from J, leaving 10 bases between them. Germline V gene sequence: CDR1 SGHRS, CDR2 YFSETQ. The length of the CDR3 is 15 residues. CDR3 sequence: CASSLEGAANTEAFF. In nucleotides, the CDR3 is TGCGCCAGCAGCTTGGAAGGGGCGGCGAACACTGAAGCTTTCTTT.

The CDR3 sequence: CASSPTPSGIEQFF. The CDR3 DNA sequence: TGTGCCAGCAGCCCAACCCCTAGCGGGATTGAGCAGTTCTTC. The chain uses TRBV7-8 and TRBJ2-1, with 9 positions matching TRBD2. Germline V lookup: CDR1 SGHVS, CDR2 FQNEAQ. The ends lost 5 bases at V and 9 bases at J; junction bases unmatched: 8. There are 14 residues in the CDR3.

In its sample, this clone was seen once. V is TRBV7-9 and J is TRBJ2-7, with 8 bases matching TRBD2. J gave up 1 base and V 2 bases, and 7 bases lay outside the gene matches. The CDR3 contains 16 residues. Germline loops: CDR1 SEHNR, CDR2 FQNEAQ (reference sequence). For the CDR3, the DNA is TGTGCCAGCAGCTTAAGCGGGAGAGAGAGGTCCTACGAGCAGTACTTC. The encoded protein is CASSLSGRERSYEQYF.

The chain carries TRBV12-5 and TRBJ2-6; no clear D gene. This CDR3 region has 13 residues. V was clipped by 3 bases and J by 3 bases, with 3 bases between them. Germline-derived CDR1 and CDR2 are LGHNT and FRNRAP. The CDR3 region is CASGLSGANVLTF. CDR3 sequence (DNA): TGTGCTAGTGGTTTAAGTGGGGCCAACGTCCTGACTTTC.